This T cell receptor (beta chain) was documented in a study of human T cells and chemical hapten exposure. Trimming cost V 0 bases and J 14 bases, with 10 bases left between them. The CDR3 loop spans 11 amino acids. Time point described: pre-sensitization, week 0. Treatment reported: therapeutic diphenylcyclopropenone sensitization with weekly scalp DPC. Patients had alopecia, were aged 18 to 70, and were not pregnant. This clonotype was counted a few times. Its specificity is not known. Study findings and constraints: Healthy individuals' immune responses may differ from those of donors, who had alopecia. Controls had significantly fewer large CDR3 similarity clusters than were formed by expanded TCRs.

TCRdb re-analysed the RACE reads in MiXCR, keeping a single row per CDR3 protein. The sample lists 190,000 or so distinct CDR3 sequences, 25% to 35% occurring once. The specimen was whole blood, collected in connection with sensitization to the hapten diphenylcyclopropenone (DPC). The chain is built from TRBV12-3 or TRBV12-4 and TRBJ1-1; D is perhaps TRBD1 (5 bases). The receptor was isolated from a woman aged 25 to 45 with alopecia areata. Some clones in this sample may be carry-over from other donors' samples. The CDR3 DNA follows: TGTGCCAGCAGTTTAGCGGGCAAGGGGTTCTTT. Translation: CASSLAGKGFF.